These 10 T cell receptor beta chains were sequenced from one sample in a study of vaccination effects on CD4 cells after COVID-19. Following 10 days of culture, CD4+ T cells were isolated. TCRdb's table, derived via immunoSEQ multiplex PCR, lists solely in-frame clones and lacks some. This repertoire shows about 45,000 clones, 70% to 75% found once; its top ten account for around 7.9%. Which antigens these TCRs recognize remains unknown. Sequenced here: CD4+ T cells from PBMCs cultured without peptide, sampled before COVID-19 vaccination. These receptors were obtained from a human donor who had a prior SARS-CoV-2 infection.

J is TRBJ2-3 and V is TRBV24-1, with 10 bases aligning to TRBD1. Germline loops: CDR1 KGHDR, CDR2 SFDVKD. The CDR3 spans 16 residues. J was trimmed by 2 bases and V by 4 bases; bases with no gene match: 5. The CDR3 here is CATSDPGQGPTDTQYF. The CDR3 nucleotides are TGTGCCACCAGTGACCCGGGACAGGGGCCCACAGATACGCAGTATTTT.

The chain joins TRBV6-1 to TRBJ1-5; D is undetermined. V was clipped by 3 bases and J by 1 base, with 13 bases between them. Germline CDR1 is MNHNS and CDR2 is SASEGT. The CDR3 covers 16 residues. The CDR3 region is CASSEAGVGSNQPQHF. As DNA, the CDR3 is TGTGCCAGCAGTGAGGCGGGTGTGGGGAGCAATCAGCCCCAGCATTTT.

The rearrangement uses TRBV9 and TRBJ2-5, with D unresolved. CDR1 and CDR2 from the germline V gene are SGDLS and YYNGEE. Trimming shortened V by 0 bases and J by 4 bases, and 4 bases separated the two germline ends. CDR3 length: 12 amino acids. The CDR3 is CASSVEGETQYF. The DNA of the CDR3 is TGTGCCAGCAGCGTAGAAGGAGAGACCCAGTACTTC.

The chain is built from TRBV7-2 and TRBJ1-6; possible D gene TRBD1, 5 bases. Trimming left V 4 bases short and J 7 bases short, with 11 bases between. The germline V gene has CDR1 SGHTA and CDR2 FQGNSA. The CDR3 extends over 14 amino acids. In DNA, the CDR3 is TGTGCCAGCAGCTCGGGGACGGAGAATTCACCCCTCCACTTT. This translates into CASSSGTENSPLHF.

The rearrangement joins TRBV2 to TRBJ1-5; no clear D gene. The germline gives CDR1 SNHLY, CDR2 FYNNEI. The CDR3 is 16 residues long. V was shortened by 2 bases and J by 0 bases, with 11 bases between the two germline ends. Here the CDR3 reads CASSEFYSNSNQPQHF. CDR3 DNA: TGTGCCAGCAGTGAATTTTACAGCAATAGCAATCAGCCCCAGCATTTT.

The chain couples TRBV5-4 to TRBJ2-7, with D unresolved. Between the trimmed V and J ends, which lost 2 bases and 7 bases, there was a span of 22 bases. This CDR3 spans 16 amino acids. Germline values: CDR1 SGHNT, CDR2 YYREEE (reference sequence). CDR3 sequence: CASSFGPSVSGQEQYF. CDR3 sequence (DNA): TGTGCCAGCAGCTTTGGCCCGAGCGTCAGTGGTCAGGAGCAGTACTTC.

The rearrangement joins TRBV7-2 to TRBJ2-2; 11 nucleotides line up with TRBD2. The CDR3 consists of 17 residues. The V gene end was trimmed by 0 bases and the J gene end by 3 bases; junction bases not matched to a gene: 3. CDR1 is SGHTA, CDR2 FQGNSA, per germline. This chain's CDR3 is CASSLAGSGRDTGELFF. The CDR3 DNA is TGTGCCAGCAGCTTAGCGGGTAGCGGGAGGGACACCGGGGAGCTGTTTTTT.

V is TRBV9 and J is TRBJ2-3; TRBD2 matches 7 bases. The CDR3 length is 15 residues. The germline CDR1 and CDR2 sequences are SGDLS and YYNGEE. J gave up 6 bases and V 2 bases, and 9 bases lay outside the gene matches. CDR3 protein: CASSVDRWEGDTQYF. CDR3 DNA: TGTGCCAGCAGCGTGGATCGGTGGGAGGGGGATACGCAGTATTTT.

V gene TRBV9 combines with J gene TRBJ2-6; 9 bases agree with TRBD2. The V gene's germline CDR1 is SGDLS and CDR2 YYNGEE. The trim removed 3 bases at V and 0 bases at J, leaving 7 bases unmatched. CDR3 length: 18 residues. In DNA form, the CDR3 reads TGTGCCAGCAGCGCACCTAGCGGGACGTACTCTGGGGCCAACGTCCTGACTTTC. This sequence encodes CASSAPSGTYSGANVLTF. Looking up the rest from reference TRBV9 and TRBJ2-6 gives the full variable domain: DSGVTQTPKHLITATGQRVTLRCSPRSGDLSVYWYQQSLDQGLQFLIQYYNGEERAKGNILERFSAQQFPDLHSELNLSSLELGDSALYFCASSAPSGTYSGANVLTFGAGSRLTVL.

The V gene is TRBV27, the J gene TRBJ2-3; no clear D gene. This CDR3 is built from 13 residues. The germline V gene encodes CDR1 MNHEY and CDR2 SMNVEV (reference sequence). V dropped 5 bases and J dropped 5 bases, with 11 bases sitting between them. As DNA, the CDR3 is TGTGCCAGCAGTGGGAATAAAGGAGATACGCAGTATTTT. Residues: CASSGNKGDTQYF.